The entry below describes one T cell receptor beta chain. This sample was included in a study of blood T cell repertoires in COVID-19. Background on the study: From the United States, Italy and Spain came samples of acute and convalescent COVID-19. PBMCs, B-cell-depleted T cells, or T cells were the source of the cDNA or gDNA that made up the material.

Sequencing used immunoSEQ multiplex PCR; TCRdb keeps in-frame clones, though not all of them. The profile shows about 200,000 clones, about 90% of them singletons. The CDR3 spans 14 residues. Germline lookup yields CDR1 SGDLS and CDR2 YYNGEE. J was trimmed by 5 bases and V by 3 bases; bases with no gene match: 5. The sequenced sample consisted of peripheral blood. The receptor was derived from a woman aged 50 to 60 with acute or convalescent COVID-19. The chain couples TRBV9 to TRBJ2-1, with 7 bases fitting TRBD1. The CDR3 DNA reads as TGTGCCAGCAGCGCGCGACAGGGTGACAATGAGCAGTTCTTC. The encoded protein is CASSARQGDNEQFF.